This T cell receptor beta chain was identified in a study of technical replicates of blood from several donors. Germline V gives CDR1 SGHVS, CDR2 FQNEAQ. V was clipped by 0 bases and J by 6 bases, with 9 bases between them. This CDR3 region has 13 residues. Sequencing used immunoSEQ multiplex PCR; TCRdb keeps in-frame clones, though not all of them. This table has some 74,000 clones, roughly 92% appearing once. The V call is TRBV7-8, the J call TRBJ2-7; TRBD2 might be the D (5 bases). Material for sequencing was T cells isolated from PBMCs. The sequence was obtained from a human donor in good health. CDR3 nucleotides: TGTGCCAGCAGCTTAGCGAGTCGGGGCGAGCAGTACTTC. Translating it yields CASSLASRGEQYF.